This record covers a single T cell receptor (beta chain). No antigen is known for it. No much larger clone is present one base from it, and per-base qualities are unavailable. The sample is drawn from a study of cytomegalovirus exposure and HLA in healthy donors listed by TCRdb under 2017. In the study overall: A later analysis indicated that the roughly 130 validation repertoires were generated on the platform also employed for the 700 or so repertoires of the first cohort. The study aimed to test whether cataloging public T cell receptors could reveal signatures of past pathogen exposure. To predict cytomegalovirus infection status, the study brought together high-throughput TCR immunosequencing, statistical association of individual TCRs with disease status, and machine learning. In addition to the first cohort of approximately 670 subjects, a separate validation cohort of about 120 different subjects was used. Broad study findings and their caveats: Most TCR sequences were observed very rarely across donors, whereas some public TCRs were present in many individuals. The study gave a list of 150 to 200 TCR beta chains associated with cytomegalovirus. According to the authors, the approach could potentially be generalized to other disease states and immunological phenotypes. The validation cohort had no HLA typing available for a later analysis, so co-occurrence within that cohort was assessed over all 120 or so repertoires. The classifier was reported to diagnose cytomegalovirus status with high specificity and sensitivity in both the original cohort and the validation cohort. Of the cluster scores, 85% to 95% were above 0 in a later analysis, which found that TCRs clustered in the first cohort also tended to co-occur in the 130 or so validation repertoires. Three of the identified cytomegalovirus-associated TCR beta chains were confirmed in vitro to be specific for cytomegalovirus antigens.

There are 15 amino acids in the CDR3, from cysteine to phenylalanine inclusive. Only the CDR3 DNA is retained, 45 bases long and in frame from the first base. The junction shows trimming of 5 bases on V and 6 bases on J, and the gene matches do not reach 8 bases of it. The germline V gene encodes CDR1 SGHTA and CDR2 FQGNSA. Libraries were prepared through the immunoSEQ multiplex PCR assay. Per the authors' processing: To diagnose cytomegalovirus status from the catalog of TCR beta chain sequences, a statistical classification framework was built. TCRdb carries this immuneACCESS record with in-frame sequences only. Its versions omit some clonotypes, under half of them owing to an unresolved V gene in the studies checked, with the rest unexplained. Clone size and V and J calls were adopted from that table, with D and trimming inferred from the DNA. This sample is represented by around 150,000 clones; approximately 84% of them were singletons. 25% to 30% of the sample is in the top ten clones.

The donors belonged to the validation cohort of around 110 subjects, which was separate from the roughly 700-subject first cohort. The sequence was obtained from a man aged 25 to 40 in good health and CMV-seropositive. This receptor chain uses TRBV7-2 and TRBJ2-7; the central 12 bases match TRBD1. Sequenced: PBMCs. The CDR3 protein sequence reads: CASSPRGQGATEQYF. The nucleotides are TGTGCCAGCAGCCCGCGGGGACAGGGGGCAACCGAGCAGTACTTC.